This TCR beta chain was identified in a study of T cell clones after liver transplantation. Unstimulated PBMCs were sorted into CD3+CD4+ and CD3+CD8+ populations. Germline assignment: CDR1 SEHNR and CDR2 FQNEAQ (reference sequence). V shed 1 base and J 2 bases; nucleotides not matched to a gene: 5. The CDR3 is 16 amino acids. The table came from immunoSEQ multiplex PCR; TCRdb's copy has only in-frame clones and leaves some out. This table holds nearly 55,000 clones, about 88% found once. This material consisted of CD4+ T cells from blood, taken before liver transplant. This clonotype was sampled from a human donor who received a liver transplant. The rearrangement joins TRBV7-9 to TRBJ2-7, with TRBD2 matching 10 bases. CDR3 nucleotide sequence: TGTGCCAGCAGCTTAGGTCTAGCGGGGGCCCCCTACGAGCAGTACTTC. Its translation: CASSLGLAGAPYEQYF.